This T cell receptor (beta chain) comes out of a study of cytomegalovirus exposure and HLA in healthy donors. It was with 60 Vbeta and 13 Jbeta primers that the PCR ran. Generated by immunoSEQ multiplex PCR, the TCRdb table keeps only in-frame clones and is missing some. Of 90,000 to 150,000 clones in the sample, roughly 77% were seen once. The CDR3 is 15 residues long. Germline loops: CDR1 ENHRY, CDR2 SYGVKD. V lost 4 bases to trimming and J lost 8 bases; unmatched junction nucleotides: 9. With regard to this clone: Its specificity is unknown.

Study-level points and caveats: Generally TCR sequences proved uncommon, though certain public TCRs appeared in numerous donors. It was shown in a later analysis that HLA-associated TCR beta chains were more clonally expanded than other, equally common chains. Among the CMV-associated chains, three were confirmed in vitro as specific for CMV antigens. HLA alleles were associated with roughly 17,000 TCR beta sequences in a later analysis at 0.05 false discovery rate.

The TCR was taken from a man in his forties in good health and CMV-seronegative. This sequence joins TRBV10-3 and TRBJ2-1; 9 nucleotides align to TRBD1. Sequencing was performed on PBMCs. This CDR3 is CAISGRDRVSDEQFF. The CDR3 coding sequence is TGTGCCATCAGTGGCCGGGACAGGGTTTCCGATGAGCAGTTCTTC.